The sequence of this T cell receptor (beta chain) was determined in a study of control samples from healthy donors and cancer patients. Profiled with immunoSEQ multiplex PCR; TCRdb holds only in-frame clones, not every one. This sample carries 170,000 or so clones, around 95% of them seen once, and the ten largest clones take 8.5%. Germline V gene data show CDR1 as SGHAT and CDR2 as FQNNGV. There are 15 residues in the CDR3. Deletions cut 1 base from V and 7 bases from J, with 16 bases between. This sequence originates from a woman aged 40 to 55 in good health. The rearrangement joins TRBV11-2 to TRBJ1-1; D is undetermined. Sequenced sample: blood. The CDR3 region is CASSLGTGLVGEAFF. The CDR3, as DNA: TGTGCCAGCAGCTTAGGGACCGGGTTGGTTGGTGAAGCTTTCTTT.